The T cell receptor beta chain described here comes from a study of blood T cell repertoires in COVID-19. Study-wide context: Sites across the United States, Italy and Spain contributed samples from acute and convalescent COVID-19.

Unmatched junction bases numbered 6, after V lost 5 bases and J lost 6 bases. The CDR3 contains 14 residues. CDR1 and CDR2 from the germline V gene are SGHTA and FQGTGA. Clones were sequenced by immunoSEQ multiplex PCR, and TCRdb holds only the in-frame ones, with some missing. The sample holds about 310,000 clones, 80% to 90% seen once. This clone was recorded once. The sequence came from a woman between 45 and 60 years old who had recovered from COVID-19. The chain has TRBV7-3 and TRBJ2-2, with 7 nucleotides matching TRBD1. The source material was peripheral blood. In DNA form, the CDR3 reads TGTGCCAGCAGCCGGAGACAGGGTTCCGGGGAGCTGTTTTTT. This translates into CASSRRQGSGELFF. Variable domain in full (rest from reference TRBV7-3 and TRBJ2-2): GAGVSQTPSNKVTEKGKYVELRCDPISGHTALYWYRQSLGQGPEFLIYFQGTGAADDSGLPNDRFFAVRPEGSVSTLKIQRTERGDSAVYLCASSRRQGSGELFFGEGSRLTVL.